This TCR beta chain was observed in a study of CD8 T cells in ankylosing spondylitis. Study findings and constraints: It appeared that ankylosing spondylitis blood was characterized by a TCR beta motif of seven or eight highly homologous variants. Reportedly, matched ankylosing spondylitis synovial fluid was significantly enriched for disease-linked clones. A subset of motif variants has previously been described in the synovial fluid and blood of reactive arthritis.

The CDR3 consists of 16 residues. The germline V gene has CDR1 LGHNT and CDR2 FRNRAP. J gave up 7 bases and V 6 bases, and 12 bases lay outside the gene matches. TCRdb reprocessed the 5' RACE reads with MiXCR, giving one entry per CDR3 protein. The data hold approximately 520,000 distinct CDR3 sequences, with 5.3% observed a single time. There are a few counts of this clonotype. Antigen specificity is unknown. This sequence joins TRBV12-5 and TRBJ2-1, with TRBD2 identical over 10 bases. Sequencing was performed on blood, either unsorted or a sorted T cell fraction (not recorded which). This receptor was identified in a male donor with ankylosing spondylitis. The CDR3 sequence is CASGSTGLAQQNEQFF. The DNA for the CDR3 is TGTGCTAGTGGGTCCACGGGACTAGCGCAACAGAATGAGCAGTTCTTC.